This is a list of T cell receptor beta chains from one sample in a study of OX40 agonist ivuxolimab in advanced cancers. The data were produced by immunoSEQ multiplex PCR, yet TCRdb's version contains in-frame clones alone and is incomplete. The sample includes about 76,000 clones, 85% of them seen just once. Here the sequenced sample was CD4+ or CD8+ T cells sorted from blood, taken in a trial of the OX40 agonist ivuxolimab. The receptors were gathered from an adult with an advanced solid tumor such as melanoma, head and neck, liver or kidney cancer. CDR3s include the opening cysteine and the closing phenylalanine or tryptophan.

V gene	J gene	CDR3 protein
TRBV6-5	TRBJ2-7	CASRRTEAYEQYF
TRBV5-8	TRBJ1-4	CASSLVGGYNEKLFF
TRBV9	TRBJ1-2	CASSVDRVDGYTF
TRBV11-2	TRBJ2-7	CASSLVIDSSYEQYF
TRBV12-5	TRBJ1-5	CASGFSGTYFFNQPQHF
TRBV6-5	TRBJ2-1	CASKRDFYNEQFF
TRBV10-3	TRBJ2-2	CAIKDRELTGELFF
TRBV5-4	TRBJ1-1	CASSVSPYTEAFF
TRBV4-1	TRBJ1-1	CASSQGSRRDPYEAFF
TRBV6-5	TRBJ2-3	CASSSDRGSTDTQYF
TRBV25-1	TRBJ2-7	CASRPRSVPQYF
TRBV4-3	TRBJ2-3	CASSQDPPDTQYF
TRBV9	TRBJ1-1	CASTRTAMNTEAFF
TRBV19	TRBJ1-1	CASSTAGGQGAKGVMNTEAFF
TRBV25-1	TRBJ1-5	CASSSSGGSQNSNQPQHF
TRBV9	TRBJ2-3	CASSVTSGSGGTDTQYF